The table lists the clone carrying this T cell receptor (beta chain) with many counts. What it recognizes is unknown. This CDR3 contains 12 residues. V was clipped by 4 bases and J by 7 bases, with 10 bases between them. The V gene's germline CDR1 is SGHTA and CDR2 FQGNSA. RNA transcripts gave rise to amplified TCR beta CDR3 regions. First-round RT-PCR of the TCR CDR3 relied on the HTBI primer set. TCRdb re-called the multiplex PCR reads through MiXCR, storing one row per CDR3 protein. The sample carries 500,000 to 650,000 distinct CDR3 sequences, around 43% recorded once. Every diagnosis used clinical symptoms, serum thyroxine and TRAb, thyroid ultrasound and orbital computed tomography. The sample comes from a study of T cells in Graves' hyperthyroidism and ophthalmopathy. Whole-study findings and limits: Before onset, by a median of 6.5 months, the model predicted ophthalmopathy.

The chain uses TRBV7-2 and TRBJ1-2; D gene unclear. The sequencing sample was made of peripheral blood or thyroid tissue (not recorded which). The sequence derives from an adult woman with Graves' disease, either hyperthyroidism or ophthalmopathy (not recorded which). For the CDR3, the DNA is TGTGCCAGCAGCTCCCGAAGCGGTGGCTACACCTTC. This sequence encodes CASSSRSGGYTF.